These T cell receptor beta chains were read from a single sample in a study of T cells in Graves' hyperthyroidism and ophthalmopathy. MiXCR was run by TCRdb on the multiplex PCR reads, yielding one entry per CDR3 protein. The sample carries about 700,000 distinct CDR3 sequences, 14% recorded once. Sequencing was carried out using blood. All receptors come from a woman aged 18-29 years with Graves' hyperthyroidism. The CDR3 runs from the conserved cysteine through the conserved F or W. The order of the fields is clone size, D gene, J gene, V gene, CDR3 DNA, CDR3 protein. A D gene is named only where the DNA matches it firmly. Not all rows give a size; the values are once, few, many and, for expanded clones, a class.

>few|-|TRBJ2-7|TRBV3-1
TGCGCCAGCAGTCCACAAAAGGACGGCTACGAGCAGTACTTC
CASSPQKDGYEQYF
>many|-|TRBJ1-1|TRBV30
TGTGCCACCCACGCCAGGGCTCTCGGCACTGAAGCTTTCTTT
CATHARALGTEAFF
>many|TRBD2|TRBJ2-7|TRBV20-1
TGCAGTGCGGCCAGCGGGGTGTCGAGCCCCTACGAGCAGTACTTC
CSAASGVSSPYEQYF
>-|-|TRBJ2-2|TRBV29-1
TGCAGCGTTAAAAACAGGAATGCTCTCGGGGAGCTGTTTTTT
CSVKNRNALGELFF
>many|-|TRBJ2-2|TRBV11-3
TGTGCCACCCAACTGACAGCCCTAAGGGTCCCCGGGGAGCTGTTTTTT
CATQLTALRVPGELFF
>many|-|TRBJ2-1|TRBV3-1
TGTGCCAGCAGCCAAGATTTCGGAGGGAATGAGCAGTTCTTC
CASSQDFGGNEQFF
>once|-|TRBJ2-7|TRBV28
TGTGCCAGCAGTTTAAGGGGGGGGTGGGATACCTTTGTCTACGAGCAGTACTTC
CASSLRGGWDTFVYEQYF
>many|-|TRBJ2-3|TRBV6-1
TGTGCCAGCAGTGTGTCAGGGGGGGCAGATACGCAGTATTTT
CASSVSGGADTQYF
>-|TRBD2|TRBJ2-3|TRBV5-1
TGCGCCAGCAGCGAACTAGCGGGAGGTTCAGATACGCAGTATTTT
CASSELAGGSDTQYF
>-|-|TRBJ2-7|TRBV6-1
TGTGCCAGCAGAGTCGGGATCTACGAGCAGTACTTC
CASRVGIYEQYF
>few|TRBD1|TRBJ1-1|TRBV30
TGTGCCTGGAGAGGGCGGACAGGGTACACTGAAGCTTTCTTT
CAWRGRTGYTEAFF
>-|-|TRBJ2-5|TRBV13
TGTGCCAGCAGCTTAGGCCTGAGTGCAGAGACCCAGTACTTC
CASSLGLSAETQYF
>-|-|TRBJ1-2|TRBV14
TGTGCCAGCAGCCAAAACCAGTATGGCTACACCTTC
CASSQNQYGYTF
>few|TRBD1|TRBJ2-7|TRBV4-3
TGCGCCAGCAGCCGGGGGCGTGAGGGGGCTAGCAAGCAGTACTTC
CASSRGREGASKQYF
>-|-|TRBJ2-2|TRBV20-1
TGCAGTGCTAGATACATCACCGGGGAGCTGTTTTTT
CSARYITGELFF
>few|-|TRBJ1-1|TRBV28
TGTGCCAGCAGTCTTGGGTGGCCTCCTGAAGCTTTCTTT
CASSLGWPPEAFF
>few|-|TRBJ2-3|TRBV7-9
TGTGCCAGCAGCCCCCCATCGGGCCTCCACAGGTCGAGAGATACGCAGTATTTT
CASSPPSGLHRSRDTQYF
>few|-|TRBJ1-3|TRBV4-1
TGCGCCAGCAGCCAAACCCTGGACGGCTCTGGAAACACCATATATTTT
CASSQTLDGSGNTIYF
>many|TRBD2|TRBJ2-1|TRBV20-1
TGCAGTGCTCGACACCCGGGACTACGCTACAATGAGCAGTTCTTC
CSARHPGLRYNEQFF
>-|TRBD1|TRBJ1-1|TRBV25-1
TGTGCCAGCAGTTTGACAGGGCAGGCCGAAGCTTTCTTT
CASSLTGQAEAFF
>many|-|TRBJ2-3|TRBV7-2
TGTGCCAGCAGCGCGCGGACGGGAGATACGCAGTATTTT
CASSARTGDTQYF
>many|TRBD1|TRBJ1-1|TRBV2
TGTGCCAGCTCCCGACAGGGTATGAACACTGAAGCTTTCTTT
CASSRQGMNTEAFF
>-|TRBD2|TRBJ2-3|TRBV28
TGTGCCAGCAGTTTGACGGGAGGGCCCCACGCAGATACGCAGTATTTT
CASSLTGGPHADTQYF
>many|TRBD2|TRBJ2-1|TRBV4-3
TGCGCCAGCAGCCAAAGGCTAGCGGTTTACAATGAGCAGTTCTTC
CASSQRLAVYNEQFF
>-|-|TRBJ2-6|TRBV30
TGTGCCTGGACAGGGGTAGCTGGGGCCAACGTCCTGACTTTC
CAWTGVAGANVLTF
>few|-|TRBJ1-5|TRBV6-8
TGTGCCAGCAGCTACGGGGAAGGGCCCCAGCATTTT
CASSYGEGPQHF
>few|TRBD1|TRBJ1-4|TRBV28
TGTGCCAGCAGTTCTCAGACAGGGTGGGAGACTAATGAAAAACTGTTTTTT
CASSSQTGWETNEKLFF
>-|-|TRBJ2-1|TRBV12-3/TRBV12-4
TGTGCCAGCAGTCCGGAGGGGTCCGTGGAGGTCTTC
CASSPEGSVEVF
>many|TRBD1|TRBJ1-6|TRBV12-3/TRBV12-4
TGTGCCAGCAGACTAGGATTCAGGACAGGGGCGGGAGGGTCACCCCTCCACTTT
CASRLGFRTGAGGSPLHF
>-|TRBD2|TRBJ2-7|TRBV6-1
TGTGCCAGCACCACATCGGGTGCGGGAGGCTACGAGCAGTACTTC
CASTTSGAGGYEQYF
>many|-|TRBJ2-7|TRBV20-1
TGCAGTGCAAATAGGGGGGATTTCTACGAGCAGTACTTC
CSANRGDFYEQYF
>-|-|TRBJ1-1|TRBV4-1
TGCGCCAGCAGCGACTACAGATTGAACACTGAAGCTTTCTTT
CASSDYRLNTEAFF
>-|-|TRBJ2-7|TRBV7-9
TGTGCCAGCAGCCCGGGTCCCGGGGAGCAGTACTTC
CASSPGPGEQYF
>-|TRBD2|TRBJ2-1|TRBV27
TGTGCCAGCAGGGGACTAGCGGGAGGAACCTACAATGAGCAGTTCTTC
CASRGLAGGTYNEQFF
>many|TRBD2|TRBJ2-2|TRBV30
TGTGCCTGGAGTGTACTAGCGGGAAGAACCGGGGAGCTGTTTTTT
CAWSVLAGRTGELFF
>many|TRBD2|TRBJ2-3|TRBV18
TGTGCCAGCTCACCGACTAGCATCACAGATACGCAGTATTTT
CASSPTSITDTQYF
>-|TRBD2|TRBJ2-3|TRBV28
TGTGCCAGCAGTTTCCTAGCGGAGGGCACAGATACGCAGTATTTT
CASSFLAEGTDTQYF
>many|-|TRBJ1-1|TRBV30
TGTGCCTGGAGTGAGGCAGGATTGGAAGCTTTCTTT
CAWSEAGLEAFF
>-|TRBD1|TRBJ1-2|TRBV6-1
TGTGCCAGCAGTAGGGGACAGGGTATCGGTGGCTACACCTTC
CASSRGQGIGGYTF
>-|TRBD1|TRBJ2-5|TRBV7-2
TGTGCCAGCAGCTTAGCGGGACAGCCTAAGTACTTC
CASSLAGQPKYF
>-|TRBD2|TRBJ2-2|TRBV7-2
TGTGCCAGCAGCCCGGGACTATCGAACACCGGGGAGCTGTTTTTT
CASSPGLSNTGELFF
>many|TRBD1|TRBJ2-3|TRBV4-3
TGCGCCAGCAGCCAAGGAAACAGGGGTCAAACAGATACGCAGTATTTT
CASSQGNRGQTDTQYF
>many|-|TRBJ1-2|TRBV20-1
TGCAGTGCTAGAGAAGGGGGGGGGCCCCAGGGGTATGGCTACACCTTC
CSAREGGGPQGYGYTF
>many|-|TRBJ1-5|TRBV5-5
TGTGCCAGCAGCTTGGGGCGGGGCGCGGTCGATCAGCCCCAGCATTTT
CASSLGRGAVDQPQHF